Sequencing of this TCR beta chain was carried out in a study of cytomegalovirus exposure and HLA in healthy donors (dated by TCRdb to 2015 to 2018). Background for the entire study: According to a later analysis, one platform produced both the 100 to 150 validation repertoires and the 666 repertoires of the first cohort. In addition to the first cohort of roughly 670 subjects, a separate validation cohort of approximately 110 different subjects was used. To predict cytomegalovirus infection status, the study combined high-throughput TCR immunosequencing, statistical association of individual TCRs with disease status, and machine learning. The study aimed to test whether cataloging public T cell receptors could reveal signatures of past pathogen exposure.

Libraries came from the immunoSEQ multiplex PCR assay. The original pipeline was this. To diagnose cytomegalovirus status from the catalog of TCR beta chain sequences, a statistical classification framework was built. TCRdb obtained this table from immuneACCESS and retained in-frame rearrangements with V and J assigned. These tables miss some clones; where compared with another copy, unresolved V genes account for less than half of the shortfall, and the remainder is unexplained. Clonal size and the V and J genes are those of that table, whereas D and trimming came from the DNA. The sample table shows around 91,000 clones, and under 95% are seen once. The ten largest clones represent approximately 1% of the sample. A note on this clone: Its antigen is unknown. No quality values exist for individual bases; no much larger clone is one base distant.

Germline trimming amounts to 1 base on V and 7 bases on J, with 15 as the count of junction bases outside the gene matches. Per the germline V gene, SGHTA is the CDR1 and FQGNSA is the CDR2. Taken from cysteine to phenylalanine, the CDR3 has 19 residues. Only the CDR3 portion is preserved as DNA: 57 bases, with reading frame beginning at the first base. The donors were included in the validation cohort of approximately 130 subjects, a group kept apart from the roughly 670-subject first cohort. General conclusions and limits of the study: Of the cluster scores, about 94% were above 0 in a later analysis, which found that TCRs clustered in the first cohort also tended to co-occur in the 110 or so validation repertoires. The study listed 150 to 200 TCR beta chains as associated with cytomegalovirus. Cytomegalovirus status was reported to be diagnosed by the classifier with high specificity and sensitivity in both the original and validation cohorts. All 120 or so repertoires were used to score co-occurrence in the validation cohort in a later analysis, because that analysis had no HLA typing for the cohort. A few of the identified cytomegalovirus-associated TCR beta chains were confirmed in vitro to be specific for cytomegalovirus antigens. Most TCR sequences were seen in very few donors, while some public TCRs were found in many individuals. It was suggested by the authors that the approach could potentially be generalized to other disease states and immunological phenotypes.

The TCR sequence derives from a woman aged 25 to 39 in good health and CMV-seropositive. Material: PBMCs. The chain is assembled from TRBV7-2 and TRBJ2-5, with 13 central nucleotides matching TRBD2. The CDR3 loop reads CASSLEGGLAGVSLGTQYF. The DNA is as follows: TGTGCCAGCAGCTTAGAGGGTGGACTAGCGGGAGTTAGTTTGGGGACCCAGTACTTC.